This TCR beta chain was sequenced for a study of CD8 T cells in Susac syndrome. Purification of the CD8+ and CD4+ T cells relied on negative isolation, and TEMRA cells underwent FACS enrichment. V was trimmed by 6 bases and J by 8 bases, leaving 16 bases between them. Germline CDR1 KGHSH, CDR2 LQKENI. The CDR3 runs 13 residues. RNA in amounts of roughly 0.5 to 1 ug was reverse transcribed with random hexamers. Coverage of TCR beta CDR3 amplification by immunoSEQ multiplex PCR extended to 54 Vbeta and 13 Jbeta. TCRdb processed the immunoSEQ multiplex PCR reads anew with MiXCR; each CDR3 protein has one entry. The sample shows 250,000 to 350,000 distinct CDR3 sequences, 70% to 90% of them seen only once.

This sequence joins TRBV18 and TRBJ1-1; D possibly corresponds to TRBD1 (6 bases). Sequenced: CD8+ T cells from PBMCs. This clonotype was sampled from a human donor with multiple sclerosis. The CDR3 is CASSRERRGEAFF. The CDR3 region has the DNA TGTGCCAGCTCGCGTGAAAGAAGGGGGGAAGCTTTCTTT.